This TCR beta chain appears in the sequencing data of a study of blood T cell repertoires in COVID-19. CDR1 and CDR2 from the germline V gene are MNHNS and SASEGT. This CDR3 spans 14 amino acids. J was trimmed by 5 bases and V by 7 bases; bases with no gene match: 5. Measured with immunoSEQ multiplex PCR; TCRdb has only the in-frame clones, and not every one. In the table there are 390,000 or so clones, 75% to 90% of which are singletons. The sample taken for sequencing was PBMCs or T cells enriched from blood (not recorded which). The source is a man between 18 and 29 years old who had recovered from COVID-19. V gene TRBV6-1 combines with J gene TRBJ1-2; 12 bases agree with TRBD1. The CDR3 DNA reads as TGTGCCAGCAAGCGGGGACAGGGGGCTTATGGCTACACCTTC. Protein: CASKRGQGAYGYTF.